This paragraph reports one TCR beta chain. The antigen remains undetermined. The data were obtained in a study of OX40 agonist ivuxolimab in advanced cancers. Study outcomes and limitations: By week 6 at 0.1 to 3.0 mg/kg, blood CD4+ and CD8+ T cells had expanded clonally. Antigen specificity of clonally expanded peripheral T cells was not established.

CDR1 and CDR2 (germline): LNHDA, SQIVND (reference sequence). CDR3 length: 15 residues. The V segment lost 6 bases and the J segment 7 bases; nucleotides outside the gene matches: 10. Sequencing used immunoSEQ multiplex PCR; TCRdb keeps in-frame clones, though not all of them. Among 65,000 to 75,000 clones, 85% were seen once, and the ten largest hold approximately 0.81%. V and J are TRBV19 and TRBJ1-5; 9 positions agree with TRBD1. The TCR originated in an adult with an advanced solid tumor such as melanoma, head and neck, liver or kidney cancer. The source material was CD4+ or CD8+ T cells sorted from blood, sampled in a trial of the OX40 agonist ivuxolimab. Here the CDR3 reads CASRQQGALGQPQHF. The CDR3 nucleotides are TGTGCCAGTAGGCAACAGGGGGCCCTGGGACAGCCCCAGCATTTT.